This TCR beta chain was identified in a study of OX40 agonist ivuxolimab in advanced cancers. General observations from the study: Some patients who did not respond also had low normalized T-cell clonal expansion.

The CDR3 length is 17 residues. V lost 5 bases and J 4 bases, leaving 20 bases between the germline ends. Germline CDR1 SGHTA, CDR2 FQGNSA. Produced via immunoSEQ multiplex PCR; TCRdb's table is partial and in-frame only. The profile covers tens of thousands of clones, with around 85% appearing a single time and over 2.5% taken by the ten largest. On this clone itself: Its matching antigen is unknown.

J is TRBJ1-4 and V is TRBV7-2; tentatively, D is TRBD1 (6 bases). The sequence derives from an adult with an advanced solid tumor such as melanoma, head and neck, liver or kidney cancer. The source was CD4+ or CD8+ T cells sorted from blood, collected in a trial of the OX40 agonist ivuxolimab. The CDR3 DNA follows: TGTGCCAGCAGCCCCGGGGGCGGGGGCGGCTTTAATGAAAAACTGTTTTTT. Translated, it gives CASSPGGGGGFNEKLFF.